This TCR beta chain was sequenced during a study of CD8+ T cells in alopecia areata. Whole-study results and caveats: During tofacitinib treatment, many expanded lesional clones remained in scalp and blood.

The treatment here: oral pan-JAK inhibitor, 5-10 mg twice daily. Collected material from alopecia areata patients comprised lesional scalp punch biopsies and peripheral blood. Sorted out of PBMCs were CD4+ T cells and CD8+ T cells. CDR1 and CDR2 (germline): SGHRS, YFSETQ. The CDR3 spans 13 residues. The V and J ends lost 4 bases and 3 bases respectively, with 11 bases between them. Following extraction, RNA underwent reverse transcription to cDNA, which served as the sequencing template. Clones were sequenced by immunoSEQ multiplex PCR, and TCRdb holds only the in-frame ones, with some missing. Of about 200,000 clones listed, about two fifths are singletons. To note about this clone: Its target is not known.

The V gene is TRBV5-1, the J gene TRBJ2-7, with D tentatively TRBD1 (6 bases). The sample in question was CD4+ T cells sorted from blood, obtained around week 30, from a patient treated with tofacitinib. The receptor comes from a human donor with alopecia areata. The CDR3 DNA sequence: TGCGCCAGCAGCCTTGGACAGAACTACGAGCAGTACTTC. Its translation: CASSLGQNYEQYF.